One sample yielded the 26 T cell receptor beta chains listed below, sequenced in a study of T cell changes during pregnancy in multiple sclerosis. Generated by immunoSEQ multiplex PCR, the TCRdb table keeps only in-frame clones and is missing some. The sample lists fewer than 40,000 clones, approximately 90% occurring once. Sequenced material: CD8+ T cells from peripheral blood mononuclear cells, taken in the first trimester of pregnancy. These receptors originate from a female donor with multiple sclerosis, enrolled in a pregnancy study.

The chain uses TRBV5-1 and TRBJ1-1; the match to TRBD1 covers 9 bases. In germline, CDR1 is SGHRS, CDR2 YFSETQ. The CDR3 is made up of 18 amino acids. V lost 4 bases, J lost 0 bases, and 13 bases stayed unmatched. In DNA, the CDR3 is TGCGCCAGCAGCGTAGTTACAGGGGGCGGGCGAATGAACACTGAAGCTTTCTTT. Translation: CASSVVTGGGRMNTEAFF.

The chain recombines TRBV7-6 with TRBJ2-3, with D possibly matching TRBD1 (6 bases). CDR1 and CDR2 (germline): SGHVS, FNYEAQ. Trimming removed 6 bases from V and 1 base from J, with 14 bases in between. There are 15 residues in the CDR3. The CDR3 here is CASSLLGAGTDTQYF. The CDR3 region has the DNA TGTGCCAGCAGTCTGTTGGGGGCGGGCACAGATACGCAGTATTTT.

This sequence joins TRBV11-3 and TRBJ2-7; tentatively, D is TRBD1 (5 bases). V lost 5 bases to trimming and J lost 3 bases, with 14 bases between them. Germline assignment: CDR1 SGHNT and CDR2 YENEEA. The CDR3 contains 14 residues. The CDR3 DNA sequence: TGTGCCAGCAGCCGAGGCCCGGACAACTACGAGCAGTACTTC. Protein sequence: CASSRGPDNYEQYF.

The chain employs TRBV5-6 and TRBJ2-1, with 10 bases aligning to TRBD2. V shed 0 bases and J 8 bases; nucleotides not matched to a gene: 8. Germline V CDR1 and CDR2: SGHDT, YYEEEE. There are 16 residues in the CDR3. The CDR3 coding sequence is TGTGCCAGCAGCTTGGGGATAGCGGGAGGACTTCATGAGCAGTTCTTC. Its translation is CASSLGIAGGLHEQFF.

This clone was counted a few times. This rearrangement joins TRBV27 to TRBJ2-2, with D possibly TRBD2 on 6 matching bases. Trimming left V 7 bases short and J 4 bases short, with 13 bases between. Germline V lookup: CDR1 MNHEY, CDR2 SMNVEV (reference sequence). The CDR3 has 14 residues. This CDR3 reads CASTDGLSTGELFF. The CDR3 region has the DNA TGTGCCAGCACCGATGGACTAAGCACCGGGGAGCTGTTTTTT.

Written as DNA, the CDR3 is TGTGCCACCAGCAGAGACCGAATAGCGGGAGCCAAAAACATTCAGTACTTC. It translates to CATSRDRIAGAKNIQYF. The chain employs TRBV15 and TRBJ2-4, with 7 bases lining up with TRBD2. J lost 0 bases, V lost 0 bases, and 5 bases had no gene match. The germline CDR1 and CDR2 sequences are LNHNV and YYDKDF (reference sequence). CDR3 size: 17 residues.

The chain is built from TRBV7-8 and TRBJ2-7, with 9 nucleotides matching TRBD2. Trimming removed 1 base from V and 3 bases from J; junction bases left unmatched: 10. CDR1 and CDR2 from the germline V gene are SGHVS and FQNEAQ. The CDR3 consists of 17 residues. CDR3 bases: TGTGCCAGCAGCTTAGGCGTTAGCGGGAGACCCTTCTACGAGCAGTACTTC. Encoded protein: CASSLGVSGRPFYEQYF.

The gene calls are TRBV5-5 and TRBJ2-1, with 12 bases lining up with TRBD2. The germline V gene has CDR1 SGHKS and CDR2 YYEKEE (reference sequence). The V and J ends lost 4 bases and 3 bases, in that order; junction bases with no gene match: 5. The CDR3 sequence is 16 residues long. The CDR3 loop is CASSLRLAGVYNEQFF. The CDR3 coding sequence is TGTGCCAGCAGCCTTCGACTAGCGGGGGTCTACAATGAGCAGTTCTTC.

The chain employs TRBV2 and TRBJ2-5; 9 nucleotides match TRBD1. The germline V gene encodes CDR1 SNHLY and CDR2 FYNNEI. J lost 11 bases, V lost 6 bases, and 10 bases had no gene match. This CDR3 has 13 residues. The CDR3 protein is CASRPQGAGEQYF. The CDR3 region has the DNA TGTGCCAGCAGACCACAGGGGGCCGGGGAGCAGTACTTC.

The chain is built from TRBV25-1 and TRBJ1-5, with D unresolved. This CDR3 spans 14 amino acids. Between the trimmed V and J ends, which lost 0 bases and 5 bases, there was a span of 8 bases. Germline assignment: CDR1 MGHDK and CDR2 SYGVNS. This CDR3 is CASSEYGFDQPQHF. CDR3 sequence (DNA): TGTGCCAGCAGTGAATACGGGTTCGATCAGCCCCAGCATTTT.

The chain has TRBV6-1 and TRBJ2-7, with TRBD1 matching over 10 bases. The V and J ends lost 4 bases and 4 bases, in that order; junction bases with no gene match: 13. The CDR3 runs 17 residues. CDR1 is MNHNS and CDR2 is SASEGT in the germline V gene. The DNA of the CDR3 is TGTGCCAGCAGTGCCGGGACAGGGGATTCCTTTGTTTACGAGCAGTACTTC. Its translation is CASSAGTGDSFVYEQYF.

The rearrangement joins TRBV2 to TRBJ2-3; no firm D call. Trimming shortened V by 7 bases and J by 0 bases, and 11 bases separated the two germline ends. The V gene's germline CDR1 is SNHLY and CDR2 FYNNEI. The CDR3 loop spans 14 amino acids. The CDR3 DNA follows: TGTGCCAGCAAGCAGGTCTGGAGCACAGATACGCAGTATTTT. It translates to CASKQVWSTDTQYF.

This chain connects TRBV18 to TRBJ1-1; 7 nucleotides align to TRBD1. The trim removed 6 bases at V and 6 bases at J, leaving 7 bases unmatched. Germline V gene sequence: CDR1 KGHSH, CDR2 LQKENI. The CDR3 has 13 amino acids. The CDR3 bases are TGTGCCAGCTCCCCAGACAGGGAGCCTGAAGCTTTCTTT. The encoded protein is CASSPDREPEAFF. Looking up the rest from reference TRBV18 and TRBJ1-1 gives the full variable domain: NAGVMQNPRHLVRRRGQEARLRCSPMKGHSHVYWYRQLPEEGLKFMVYLQKENIIDESGMPKERFSAEFPKEGPSILRIQQVVRGDSAAYFCASSPDREPEAFFGQGTRLTVV.

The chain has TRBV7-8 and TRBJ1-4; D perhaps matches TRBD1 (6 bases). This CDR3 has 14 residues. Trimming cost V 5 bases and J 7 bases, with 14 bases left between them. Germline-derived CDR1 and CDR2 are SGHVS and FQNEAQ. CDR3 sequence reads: CASSPGGAGEKLFF. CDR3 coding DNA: TGTGCCAGCAGCCCTGGGGGGGCCGGTGAAAAACTGTTTTTT.

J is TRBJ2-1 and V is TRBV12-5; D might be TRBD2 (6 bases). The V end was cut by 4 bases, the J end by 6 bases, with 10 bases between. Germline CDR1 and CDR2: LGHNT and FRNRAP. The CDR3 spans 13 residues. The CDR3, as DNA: TGTGCTAGTGGTTACGGGAGCCTCAATGAGCAGTTCTTC. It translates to CASGYGSLNEQFF.

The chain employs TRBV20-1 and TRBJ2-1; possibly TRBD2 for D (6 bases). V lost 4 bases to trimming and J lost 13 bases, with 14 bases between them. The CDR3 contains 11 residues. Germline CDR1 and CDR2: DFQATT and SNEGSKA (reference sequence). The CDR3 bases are TGCAGTGCTAATTCTAGGGACTTTCAGTTCTTC. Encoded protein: CSANSRDFQFF.

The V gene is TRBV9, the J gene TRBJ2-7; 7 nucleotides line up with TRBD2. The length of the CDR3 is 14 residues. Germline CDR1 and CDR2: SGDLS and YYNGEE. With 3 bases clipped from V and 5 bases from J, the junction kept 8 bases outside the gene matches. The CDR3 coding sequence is TGTGCCAGCAGCGCGTCGGGGAGGGTTGACGAGCAGTACTTC. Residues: CASSASGRVDEQYF.

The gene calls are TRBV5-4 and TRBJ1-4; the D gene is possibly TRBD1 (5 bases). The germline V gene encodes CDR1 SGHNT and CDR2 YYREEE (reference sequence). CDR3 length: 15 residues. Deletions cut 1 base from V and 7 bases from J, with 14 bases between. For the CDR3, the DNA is TGTGCCAGCAGCTTGTTCGGCCAGGGAATTGAAAAACTGTTTTTT. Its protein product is CASSLFGQGIEKLFF.

The CDR3 DNA sequence: TGTGCCAGCAGGCCCGGGACTAGCGGGAGTCAAGAGACCCAGTACTTC. Its protein product is CASRPGTSGSQETQYF. The chain combines TRBV6-6 with TRBJ2-5; 14 bases fit TRBD2. V lost 6 bases and J lost 2; bases outside the gene matches: 5. CDR1 and CDR2 (germline): MNHNY, SVGAGI (reference sequence). The CDR3 is 16 residues long.

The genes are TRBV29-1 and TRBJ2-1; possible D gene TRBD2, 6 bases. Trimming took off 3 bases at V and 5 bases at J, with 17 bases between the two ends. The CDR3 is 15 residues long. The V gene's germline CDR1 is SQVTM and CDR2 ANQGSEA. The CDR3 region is CSVDLAGILDNEQFF. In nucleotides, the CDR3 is TGCAGCGTTGATCTTGCGGGGATACTGGACAATGAGCAGTTCTTC.

CDR3 loop: CATTTGTMGTEQYF. The CDR3 bases are TGTGCCACTACTACGGGGACTATGGGGACCGAGCAGTACTTC. The chain combines TRBV6-6 with TRBJ2-7; TRBD2 agrees at 7 bases. Germline-derived CDR1 and CDR2 are MNHNY and SVGAGI (reference sequence). Trimming removed 10 bases from V and 6 bases from J; junction bases left unmatched: 15. CDR3 length: 14 residues.

CDR3 residues: CASSTSTSGTGDTQYF. The DNA of the CDR3 is TGCGCCAGCAGCACGTCGACTAGCGGAACAGGAGATACGCAGTATTTT. The chain combines TRBV5-1 with TRBJ2-3, with TRBD2 matching 9 bases. CDR1 and CDR2 (germline): SGHRS, YFSETQ. The ends lost 4 bases at V and 5 bases at J; junction bases unmatched: 11. The length of the CDR3 is 16 residues.

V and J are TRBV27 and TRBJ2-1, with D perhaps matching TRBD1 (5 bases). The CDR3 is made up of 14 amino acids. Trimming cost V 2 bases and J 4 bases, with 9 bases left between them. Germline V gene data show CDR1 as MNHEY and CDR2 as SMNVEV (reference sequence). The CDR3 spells CASSLQGAYNEQFF. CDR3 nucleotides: TGTGCCAGCAGTTTACAGGGCGCGTACAATGAGCAGTTCTTC.

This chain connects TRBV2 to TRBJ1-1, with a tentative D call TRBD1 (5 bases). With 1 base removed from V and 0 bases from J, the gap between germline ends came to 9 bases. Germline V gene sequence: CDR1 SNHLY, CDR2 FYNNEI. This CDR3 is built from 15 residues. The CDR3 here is CASSEERGLNTEAFF. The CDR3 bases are TGTGCCAGCAGTGAAGAAAGGGGATTGAACACTGAAGCTTTCTTT.

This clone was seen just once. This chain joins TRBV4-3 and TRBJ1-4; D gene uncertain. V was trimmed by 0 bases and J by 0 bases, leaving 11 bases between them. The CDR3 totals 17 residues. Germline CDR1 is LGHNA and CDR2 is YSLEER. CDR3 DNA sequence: TGCGCCAGCAGCCAAGATACCCCCGTAGCAACTAATGAAAAACTGTTTTTT. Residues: CASSQDTPVATNEKLFF.

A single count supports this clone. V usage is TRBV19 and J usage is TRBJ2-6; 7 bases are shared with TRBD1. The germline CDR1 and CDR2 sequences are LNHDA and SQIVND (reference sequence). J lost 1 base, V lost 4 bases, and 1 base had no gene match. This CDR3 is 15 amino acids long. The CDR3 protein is CASSRTGSGANVLTF. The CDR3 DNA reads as TGTGCCAGTAGTAGGACAGGTTCTGGGGCCAACGTCCTGACTTTC. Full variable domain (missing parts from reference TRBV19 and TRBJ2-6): DGGITQSPKYLFRKEGQNVTLSCEQNLNHDAMYWYRQDPGQGLRLIYYSQIVNDFQKGDIAEGYSVSREKKESFPLTVTSAQKNPTAFYLCASSRTGSGANVLTFGAGSRLTVL.